The 30 T cell receptor beta chains reported below all come from one sample, sequenced in a study of control samples from healthy donors and cancer patients. The protocol was immunoSEQ multiplex PCR, while the TCRdb copy is restricted to in-frame clones and leaves out a portion. The sample yields roughly 68,000 clones, approximately 83% seen once. Specimen: blood. These receptors came from a man in his 60s in good health.

This clone was seen a handful of times. The CDR3 DNA reads as TGTGCCAGCAGCTTAAGACAAAACGGGGAGCTGTTTTTT. Amino acid sequence: CASSLRQNGELFF. The rearrangement links TRBV7-9 to TRBJ2-2, with D unclear. CDR1 SEHNR and CDR2 FQNEAQ come from the germline V gene (reference sequence). This CDR3 contains 13 residues. Trimming took off 2 bases at V and 7 bases at J, with 8 bases between the two ends.

The chain carries TRBV27 and TRBJ1-1, with D possibly TRBD1 on 5 matching bases. This CDR3 has 14 amino acids. Germline lookup yields CDR1 MNHEY and CDR2 SMNVEV (reference sequence). Trimming took off 3 bases at V and 1 base at J, with 9 bases between the two ends. In DNA form, the CDR3 reads TGTGCCAGCAGTTTCCCCACAGGGAACACTGAAGCTTTCTTT. This sequence encodes CASSFPTGNTEAFF.

The rearrangement links TRBV4-3 to TRBJ2-6; possible D gene TRBD1, 6 bases. This CDR3 has 17 amino acids. The V and J ends lost 0 bases and 1 base respectively, with 10 bases between them. Germline V gene sequence: CDR1 LGHNA, CDR2 YSLEER. The DNA of the CDR3 is TGCGCCAGCAGCCAAGAACCTCAGGGGTCTGGGGCCAACGTCCTGACTTTC. Protein sequence: CASSQEPQGSGANVLTF.

This clone was found once. This chain uses TRBV9 with TRBJ2-5; TRBD2 aligns across 12 bases. Trimming at V came to 3 bases and at J to 1 base, leaving 1 base not matched to a gene. CDR3 length: 15 residues. In germline, CDR1 is SGDLS, CDR2 YYNGEE. The CDR3 loop reads CASSGLAGVQETQYF. The DNA for the CDR3 is TGTGCCAGCAGCGGACTAGCGGGAGTCCAAGAGACCCAGTACTTC.

V and J are TRBV28 and TRBJ1-2; TRBD1 might be the D (6 bases). The CDR3 covers 15 residues. The ends were cut back, 6 bases at V and 5 bases at J, with 19 bases in the middle. Germline assignment: CDR1 MDHEN and CDR2 SYDVKM. The CDR3 loop reads CASSQPRGARYGYTF. CDR3 DNA: TGTGCCAGCAGCCAACCTCGGGGGGCGAGGTATGGCTACACCTTC.

Notes on this clone: Other nucleotide sequences from this sample produce the same CDR3. This chain links TRBV7-2 with TRBJ2-1; D is undetermined. Trimming cost V 2 bases and J 1 base, with 3 bases left between them. The CDR3 extends over 13 amino acids. Germline-derived CDR1 and CDR2 are SGHTA and FQGNSA. CDR3 nucleotides: TGTGCCAGCAGCTTAACGTCCTACAATGAGCAGTTCTTC. Its protein is CASSLTSYNEQFF.

The chain uses TRBV2 and TRBJ2-2, with a weak D call TRBD1 (6 bases). Trimming stripped 4 bases from V and 2 bases from J, with 14 bases between. Germline CDR1 is SNHLY and CDR2 is FYNNEI. The length of the CDR3 is 16 residues. The CDR3 nucleotides read TGTGCCAGCAGTGCGAAAAGACAGGCTAACACCGGGGAGCTGTTTTTT. This translates into CASSAKRQANTGELFF.

V and J are TRBV27 and TRBJ1-2; D is possibly TRBD1 (5 bases). The CDR3 is made up of 15 amino acids. Germline CDR1 is MNHEY and CDR2 is SMNVEV (reference sequence). V lost 6 bases and J 2 bases, leaving 16 bases between the germline ends. The CDR3 sequence: CASRRGGSLNYGYTF. CDR3 nucleotide sequence: TGTGCCAGCAGACGGGGCGGGAGTTTGAACTATGGCTACACCTTC.

The CDR3: CASSPRTGRGQPQHF. Written as DNA, the CDR3 is TGTGCCAGCAGTCCCCGGACAGGGCGAGGGCAGCCCCAGCATTTT. This chain links TRBV27 with TRBJ1-5, with 8 bases aligning to TRBD1. This CDR3 contains 15 residues. V was pared by 5 bases and J by 7 bases, with 10 bases of the junction left unmatched. Germline V gives CDR1 MNHEY, CDR2 SMNVEV (reference sequence).

This clone turned up a few times. The chain recombines TRBV9 with TRBJ2-6; TRBD1 matches 9 bases. The ends lost 4 bases at V and 6 bases at J; junction bases unmatched: 5. Germline V gene sequence: CDR1 SGDLS, CDR2 YYNGEE. The CDR3 is 15 amino acids. The CDR3 DNA reads as TGTGCCAGCAGCTCACAGGGGGCCTCGGCCAACGTCCTGACTTTC. Translation gives CASSSQGASANVLTF.

The chain couples TRBV6-6 to TRBJ1-1; no definite D call. The CDR3 length is 11 residues. V was cut by 7 bases and J by 12 bases, with 15 bases left in between. Germline CDR1 reads MNHNY; CDR2 reads SVGAGI (reference sequence). CDR3 region: CASTVKSSPFF. The CDR3 DNA follows: TGTGCCAGCACCGTTAAAAGTTCACCTTTCTTT.

V and J are TRBV12-3 or TRBV12-4 and TRBJ2-2; D is unclear. This CDR3 is 13 amino acids long. The V gene lost 3 bases and the J gene lost 7 bases, with 9 bases spanning the gap. CDR3 protein: CASSLGEIGELFF. CDR3 sequence (DNA): TGTGCCAGCAGTTTGGGTGAGATCGGGGAGCTGTTTTTT.

There are a few counts of this clone. The rearrangement uses TRBV2 and TRBJ2-1; TRBD2 matches at 11 bases. This CDR3 comprises 14 residues. V lost 7 bases, J lost 7 bases, and 6 bases stayed unmatched. Germline V gives CDR1 SNHLY, CDR2 FYNNEI. The DNA of the CDR3 is TGTGCCAGCATTGCGGGACTAGCGGTGAATGAGCAGTTCTTC. Its translation is CASIAGLAVNEQFF.

The chain joins TRBV6-6 to TRBJ2-7; no clear D gene. Trimming pared 5 bases from V and 0 bases from J, leaving 14 bases between. This CDR3 contains 15 residues. Per the germline V gene, CDR1 is MNHNY and CDR2 is SVGAGI (reference sequence). The CDR3 DNA follows: TGTGCCAGCAGTCCTCTAGGAGTGAGCTCCTACGAGCAGTACTTC. Translated, it gives CASSPLGVSSYEQYF.

V is TRBV9 and J is TRBJ2-1; D call uncertain. This CDR3 comprises 13 residues. From germline, CDR1 is SGDLS and CDR2 YYNGEE. V was trimmed by 1 base and J by 5 bases, leaving 7 bases between them. CDR3 DNA sequence: TGTGCCAGCAGCGTAACTCATAACAATGAGCAGTTCTTC. This encodes CASSVTHNNEQFF. The whole variable domain, remainder taken from reference TRBV9 and TRBJ2-1, is DSGVTQTPKHLITATGQRVTLRCSPRSGDLSVYWYQQSLDQGLQFLIQYYNGEERAKGNILERFSAQQFPDLHSELNLSSLELGDSALYFCASSVTHNNEQFFGPGTRLTVL.

The CDR3 bases are TGTGCCTCCTCCCGGGGAGGAAATTATGGCTACACCTTC. Amino acid sequence: CASSRGGNYGYTF. The rearrangement links TRBV18 to TRBJ1-2; D not certain. Trimming shortened V by 11 bases and J by 5 bases, and 18 bases separated the two germline ends. Germline CDR1 is KGHSH and CDR2 is LQKENI. CDR3 size: 13 residues.

The genes are TRBV6-2 or TRBV6-3 and TRBJ2-1; 9 bases map to TRBD2. Trimming removed 3 bases from V and 0 bases from J; junction bases left unmatched: 0. The germline gives CDR1 MNHEY, CDR2 SVGEGT. This CDR3 region has 15 residues. This CDR3 is CASSYSGSSYNEQFF. The CDR3 DNA follows: TGTGCCAGCAGTTATAGCGGGAGCTCCTACAATGAGCAGTTCTTC.

V usage is TRBV28 and J usage is TRBJ1-2; D uncertain. The germline V gene encodes CDR1 MDHEN and CDR2 SYDVKM. Trimming stripped 8 bases from V and 3 bases from J, with 16 bases between. The CDR3 spans 14 residues. The CDR3 sequence: CASQSPTRDYGYTF. In DNA form, the CDR3 reads TGTGCCAGCCAGAGCCCGACGCGGGACTATGGCTACACCTTC.

This clone showed up just once. V usage is TRBV9 and J usage is TRBJ2-1, with 10 bases aligning to TRBD2. The CDR3 loop spans 16 amino acids. The ends lost 4 bases at V and 0 bases at J; junction bases unmatched: 4. CDR1 is SGDLS and CDR2 is YYNGEE in the germline V gene. The CDR3 region is CASSPRLAGSYNEQFF. Written as DNA, the CDR3 is TGTGCCAGCAGCCCCCGACTAGCGGGCTCCTACAATGAGCAGTTCTTC. Filled out from reference TRBV9 and TRBJ2-1, the complete variable domain reads DSGVTQTPKHLITATGQRVTLRCSPRSGDLSVYWYQQSLDQGLQFLIQYYNGEERAKGNILERFSAQQFPDLHSELNLSSLELGDSALYFCASSPRLAGSYNEQFFGPGTRLTVL.

The J gene is TRBJ2-3, the V gene TRBV5-1; TRBD2 aligns across 7 bases. CDR1 is SGHRS and CDR2 is YFSETQ in the germline V gene. The CDR3 is 19 residues long. With 0 bases clipped from V and 0 bases from J, the junction kept 13 bases outside the gene matches. CDR3 DNA: TGCGCCAGCAGCTTGGAGGCTGCGGGAGCGGCAACTAGCACAGATACGCAGTATTTT. Protein sequence: CASSLEAAGAATSTDTQYF. The full variable domain, completed using reference TRBV5-1 and TRBJ2-3, is KAGVTQTPRYLIKTRGQQVTLSCSPISGHRSVSWYQQTPGQGLQFLFEYFSETQRNKGNFPGRFSGRQFSNSRSEMNVSTLELGDSALYLCASSLEAAGAATSTDTQYFGPGTRLTVL.

On this clone itself: Compared with germline, one end of the junction differs, possibly owing to a read error. This chain uses TRBV7-8 with TRBJ2-6; D gene unclear. The CDR3 totals 16 residues. The germline V gene has CDR1 SGHVS and CDR2 FQNEAQ. CDR3 coding DNA: TGTGCCAGCAGCTTAACAGCACACTCTGAGGCCAACGTCCTGACTTTC. Amino acids: CASSLTAHSEANVLTF.

This clone has a single count. V gene TRBV6-5 combines with J gene TRBJ1-2; TRBD1 agrees at 9 bases. CDR3 length: 13 amino acids. Germline V gene lookup returns CDR1 MNHEY and CDR2 SVGAGI. With V trimmed by 6 bases and J by 7 bases, 6 bases remained unmatched. CDR3 sequence (DNA): TGTGCCAGCAGCCTCGGGGGACAGGGTGGCTACACCTTC. Amino acid sequence: CASSLGGQGGYTF.

V and J are TRBV5-1 and TRBJ2-5; 7 bases agree with TRBD2. The CDR3 consists of 16 residues. Germline CDR1 reads SGHRS; CDR2 reads YFSETQ. V trimming: 4 bases; J trimming: 5 bases; junction bases outside the gene matches: 14. This CDR3 is CASSRPAPSGLETQYF. As DNA, the CDR3 is TGCGCCAGCAGCCGCCCGGCCCCTAGCGGCCTTGAGACCCAGTACTTC.

The V gene is TRBV9, the J gene TRBJ2-1, with D possibly matching TRBD1 (6 bases). This CDR3 comprises 16 residues. The germline V gene encodes CDR1 SGDLS and CDR2 YYNGEE. With 4 bases removed from V and 6 bases from J, the gap between germline ends came to 20 bases. The CDR3, as DNA: TGTGCCAGCAGCTTCTTGGGTGGGCAGGGGTCCAATGAGCAGTTCTTC. Protein: CASSFLGGQGSNEQFF.

The V and J genes are TRBV6-2 or TRBV6-3 and TRBJ2-1; 9 bases agree with TRBD1. CDR3 size: 15 residues. CDR1 and CDR2 (germline): MNHEY, SVGEGT. V was pared by 6 bases and J by 6 bases, with 9 bases of the junction left unmatched. The CDR3 DNA reads TGTGCCAGCAGCACCCGGGACAGGGAGATCAATGAGCAGTTCTTC. Its translation is CASSTRDREINEQFF.

The J gene is TRBJ1-5, the V gene TRBV6-5, with 7 bases aligning to TRBD1. Germline values: CDR1 MNHEY, CDR2 SVGAGI. The CDR3 runs 16 residues. J lost 11 bases, V lost 2 bases, and 15 bases had no gene match. The CDR3 DNA reads as TGTGCCAGCAGTTACCGCAAGACAGGGTTCGGGCAGTCCCAGCATTTT. As protein: CASSYRKTGFGQSQHF.

The J gene is TRBJ2-3, the V gene TRBV4-1; no definite D call. CDR3 length: 16 amino acids. V shed 2 bases and J shed 1 base, with 13 bases lying between them. CDR1 and CDR2 (germline): MGHRA, YSYEKL. This chain's CDR3 is CASSQILELGTDTQYF. The CDR3 DNA reads as TGCGCCAGCAGCCAAATTCTGGAATTAGGCACAGATACGCAGTATTTT.

V gene TRBV18 combines with J gene TRBJ2-4; D might be TRBD1 (5 bases). Trimming cost V 4 bases and J 3 bases, with 16 bases left between them. Germline lookup yields CDR1 KGHSH and CDR2 LQKENI. CDR3 size: 16 residues. This CDR3 reads CASSHADIRNKNIQYF. The CDR3 DNA sequence: TGTGCCAGCTCACACGCGGACATACGGAACAAAAACATTCAGTACTTC.

In this sample, this clone turned up a few times. This sequence joins TRBV27 and TRBJ2-6; no clear D. The CDR3 spans 14 residues. Germline lookup yields CDR1 MNHEY and CDR2 SMNVEV (reference sequence). Trimming pared 3 bases from V and 0 bases from J, leaving 3 bases between. CDR3 in DNA: TGTGCCAGCAGTTTTCACTCTGGGGCCAACGTCCTGACTTTC. This encodes CASSFHSGANVLTF.

J is TRBJ1-1 and V is TRBV18; D remains unclear. The germline CDR1 and CDR2 sequences are KGHSH and LQKENI. This CDR3 is built from 15 residues. Trimming pared 2 bases from V and 5 bases from J, leaving 15 bases between. The CDR3 DNA follows: TGTGCCAGCTCACCAGTAAGGATGGAGGCGACTGAAGCTTTCTTT. Translated: CASSPVRMEATEAFF.